This TCR beta chain came from a study of T cell repertoires in cytomegalovirus infection. Study in general: Both a matching HLA type and CMV infection were indicated by public TCR beta signatures.

This clonotype was observed a handful of times. Its matching antigen is unknown. TCRdb passed the reads through MiXCR, listing each CDR3 protein once. This table has 60,000 to 75,000 distinct CDR3 sequences, approximately 24% appearing once. The CDR3 spans 13 residues. CDR1 is LNHDA, CDR2 SQIVND, per germline (reference sequence). V lost 5 bases and J lost 2, with 9 bases in between. This clonotype was obtained from a human donor in good health (CMV status not recorded). Some clones in this sample may be carry-over from other donors' samples. Source material: PBMCs, sequenced either directly or after in vitro stimulation (not recorded which). The chain uses TRBV19 and TRBJ1-2, with no clear D. CDR3 sequence (DNA): TGTGCCAGTAGTGGCCCGGCGAACTATGGCTACACCTTC. Amino acids: CASSGPANYGYTF.